Shown below are 31 T cell receptor beta chains from a single sample sequenced in a study of Tregs in tolerant kidney transplant recipients. Clones were read by immunoSEQ multiplex PCR, and TCRdb kept only the in-frame ones, dropping some. The table shows 80,000 to 90,000 clones, with around 94% occurring only once. Sequencing was carried out using CD8+ T cells from blood. These receptors were obtained from a human donor in good health.

V is TRBV7-8 and J is TRBJ1-5; D is unresolved. The CDR3 totals 12 residues. Germline CDR1 is SGHVS and CDR2 is FQNEAQ. The germline V and J ends were trimmed by 4 bases and 7 bases, with 8 bases remaining between them. In nucleotides, the CDR3 is TGTGCCAGCAGCTCGAACCCGCAGCCCCAGCATTTT. This codes for CASSSNPQPQHF.

The chain employs TRBV4-2 and TRBJ2-5, with D maybe TRBD2 (7 bases). Germline V gives CDR1 LGHNA, CDR2 YNFKEQ. V lost 2 bases and J lost 5, with 21 bases in between. This CDR3 region has 17 residues. CDR3 nucleotides: TGTGCCAGCAGCCAATTGTTGGCCCGGGGGGCCTCGGAGACCCAGTACTTC. Protein sequence: CASSQLLARGASETQYF.

In nucleotides, the CDR3 is TGTGCCAGCAGCGTGGCGGGGATCACAGATACGCAGTATTTT. Amino acids: CASSVAGITDTQYF. The chain couples TRBV9 to TRBJ2-3; D might be TRBD2 (6 bases). The germline V and J ends were trimmed by 2 bases and 2 bases, with 9 bases remaining between them. The V gene's germline CDR1 is SGDLS and CDR2 YYNGEE. This CDR3 has 14 residues.

This clone was counted once. The chain is built from TRBV27 and TRBJ2-2; 9 bases match TRBD1. The ends lost 4 bases at V and 5 bases at J; junction bases unmatched: 11. CDR1 is MNHEY, CDR2 SMNVEV, per germline (reference sequence). The CDR3 extends over 17 amino acids. The CDR3 here is CASSYTPGQGITGELFF. The CDR3 region has the DNA TGTGCCAGCAGTTACACCCCGGGACAGGGCATTACCGGGGAGCTGTTTTTT.

This chain connects TRBV23-1 to TRBJ2-7, with 8 positions matching TRBD1. TRBV23-1 is an open reading frame whose function is uncertain. The length of the CDR3 is 13 residues. Germline trimming cut 4 bases from V and 7 bases from J; bases unmatched to any gene: 6. This chain's CDR3 is CASSPDRAREQYF. The CDR3 DNA reads as TGCGCCAGCAGTCCGGACAGGGCGAGGGAGCAGTACTTC.

The chain uses TRBV14 and TRBJ2-1; no clear D gene. V lost 4 bases and J lost 2, with 12 bases in between. Looked up from germline, CDR1 is SGHDN and CDR2 is FVKESK. This CDR3 contains 15 residues. The CDR3 region is CASSPSHYAYNEQFF. DNA for the CDR3: TGTGCCAGCAGCCCCTCCCACTACGCCTACAATGAGCAGTTCTTC.

The V gene is TRBV6-5, the J gene TRBJ2-5, with D perhaps assigned TRBD1 or TRBD2 (5 bases each). V gave up 4 bases and J gave up 6 bases, with 6 bases separating them. The CDR3 sequence is 11 residues long. Germline V gene sequence: CDR1 MNHEY, CDR2 SVGAGI. CDR3 protein: CASSWGQTQYF. DNA of the CDR3: TGTGCCAGCAGTTGGGGACAGACCCAGTACTTC.

The genes are TRBV5-6 and TRBJ2-1, with 7 bases lining up with TRBD2. J lost 2 bases, V lost 2 bases, and 7 bases had no gene match. The germline gives CDR1 SGHDT, CDR2 YYEEEE. CDR3 length: 16 amino acids. CDR3 nucleotides: TGTGCCAGCAGCTTAAGTTGGCTAGCGGCCTACAATGAGCAGTTCTTC. It specifies CASSLSWLAAYNEQFF.

This clone was seen only once. V is TRBV4-1 and J is TRBJ1-1, with TRBD1 identical over 8 bases. J was trimmed by 4 bases and V by 4 bases; bases with no gene match: 2. Germline lookup yields CDR1 MGHRA and CDR2 YSYEKL. The CDR3 extends over 13 amino acids. Here the CDR3 DNA reads TGCGCCAGCAGCCCTCAGGGGGCCACTGAAGCTTTCTTT. Protein product: CASSPQGATEAFF.

This clone was observed a few times. The chain has TRBV4-1 and TRBJ2-1, with D perhaps assigned TRBD1 or TRBD2 (6 bases each). The length of the CDR3 is 13 residues. The ends were cut back, 5 bases at V and 9 bases at J, with 14 bases in the middle. The V gene's germline CDR1 is MGHRA and CDR2 YSYEKL. This CDR3 reads CASSWGAVGEQFF. In DNA form, the CDR3 reads TGCGCCAGCAGCTGGGGGGCCGTCGGTGAGCAGTTCTTC.

The chain recombines TRBV6-5 with TRBJ2-7; 9 nucleotides agree with TRBD1. The V and J ends lost 5 bases and 1 base, in that order; junction bases with no gene match: 3. The CDR3 covers 14 residues. Germline values: CDR1 MNHEY, CDR2 SVGAGI. CDR3: CASSDGTGSYEQYF. The CDR3 DNA follows: TGTGCCAGCAGTGACGGGACAGGGTCCTACGAGCAGTACTTC.

The genes are TRBV15 and TRBJ2-5; 9 positions agree with TRBD1. There are 16 residues in the CDR3. J lost 2 bases, V lost 0 bases, and 4 bases had no gene match. The V gene's germline CDR1 is LNHNV and CDR2 YYDKDF (reference sequence). CDR3 bases: TGTGCCACCAGCAGAGATCGGGGGACAGGGCAAGAGACCCAGTACTTC. As protein: CATSRDRGTGQETQYF. The full variable domain, its missing parts supplied by reference TRBV15 and TRBJ2-5, is DAMVIQNPRYQVTQFGKPVTLSCSQTLNHNVMYWYQQKSSQAPKLLFHYYDKDFNNEADTPDNFQSRRPNTSFCFLDIRSPGLGDTAMYLCATSRDRGTGQETQYFGPGTRLLVL.

The CDR3 here is CASSQRGNTEAFF. The DNA for the CDR3 is TGCGCCAGCAGCCAGAGGGGTAACACTGAAGCTTTCTTT. The genes are TRBV4-1 and TRBJ1-1; D is possibly TRBD1 (5 bases). This CDR3 is 13 amino acids long. CDR1 is MGHRA and CDR2 is YSYEKL in the germline V gene. V was shortened by 3 bases and J by 2 bases, with 7 bases between the two germline ends.

The chain is built from TRBV6-5 and TRBJ1-1, with D perhaps TRBD1 (5 bases). Trimming took 2 bases from V and 0 from J, leaving 13 bases between them. Per germline, CDR1 MNHEY and CDR2 SVGAGI. The CDR3 consists of 16 residues. CDR3 sequence: CASSYRPGRMNTEAFF. Here the CDR3 DNA reads TGTGCCAGCAGTTACAGGCCGGGACGGATGAACACTGAAGCTTTCTTT.

The chain joins TRBV27 to TRBJ2-1; 7 nucleotides agree with TRBD2. Germline CDR1 reads MNHEY; CDR2 reads SMNVEV (reference sequence). This CDR3 spans 14 amino acids. V lost 4 bases to trimming and J lost 0 bases; unmatched junction nucleotides: 0. The CDR3 DNA is TGTGCCAGCAGTTGGACTAGCTCCTACAATGAGCAGTTCTTC. Its protein is CASSWTSSYNEQFF.

In its sample, this clone was seen a few times. The rearrangement links TRBV6-6 to TRBJ1-3; D is undetermined. The V gene lost 7 bases and the J gene lost 4 bases, with 11 bases spanning the gap. The CDR3 length is 13 residues. From germline, CDR1 is MNHNY and CDR2 SVGAGI (reference sequence). CDR3 in amino acids: CASTSLMGNTIYF. The CDR3 nucleotides read TGTGCCAGCACCTCTTTAATGGGAAACACCATATATTTT.

This clone turned up a few times. This chain joins TRBV4-1 and TRBJ2-7, with 10 bases identical to TRBD1. This CDR3 is built from 15 residues. V trimming: 4 bases; J trimming: 5 bases; junction bases outside the gene matches: 8. Germline CDR1 is MGHRA and CDR2 is YSYEKL. In DNA form, the CDR3 reads TGCGCCAGCAGCCCTGGGACAGGGGATTCGGACGAGCAGTACTTC. The encoded protein is CASSPGTGDSDEQYF.

This chain joins TRBV11-2 and TRBJ1-2; a weak D match, TRBD1 (5 bases). Germline V gene data show CDR1 as SGHAT and CDR2 as FQNNGV. Trimming took 5 bases from V and 5 from J, leaving 18 bases between them. The CDR3 covers 15 residues. Here the CDR3 reads CASSPPGQEIYGYTF. Written as DNA, the CDR3 is TGTGCCAGCAGCCCCCCGGGGCAGGAAATATATGGCTACACCTTC.

This chain joins TRBV7-4 and TRBJ2-3, with a tentative D call TRBD1 (5 bases). V was trimmed by 6 bases and J by 2 bases, leaving 18 bases between them. The CDR3 loop spans 16 amino acids. The germline V gene encodes CDR1 SGHVT and CDR2 SQSDAQ. As DNA, the CDR3 is TGTGCCAGCAGTCCTCCAGGGATTTTTCCCACAGATACGCAGTATTTT. Its translation: CASSPPGIFPTDTQYF. The variable domain in full, completed from reference TRBV7-4 and TRBJ2-3, reads GAGVSQSPRYKVAKRGRDVALRCDSISGHVTLYWYRQTLGQGSEVLTYSQSDAQRDKSGRPSGRFSAERPERSVSTLKIQRTEQGDSAVYLCASSPPGIFPTDTQYFGPGTRLTVL.

V is TRBV18 and J is TRBJ1-1; no clear D. Germline lookup yields CDR1 KGHSH and CDR2 LQKENI. V was trimmed by 6 bases and J by 1 base, leaving 18 bases between them. The CDR3 is made up of 16 amino acids. The CDR3 DNA sequence: TGTGCCAGCTCTAAAGAAGACGGGAGGGCGAACACTGAAGCTTTCTTT. It specifies CASSKEDGRANTEAFF.

The chain combines TRBV6-5 with TRBJ2-7; D gene unclear. Per the germline V gene, CDR1 is MNHEY and CDR2 is SVGAGI. This CDR3 has 16 amino acids. V lost 4 bases to trimming and J lost 6 bases, with 22 bases between them. DNA of the CDR3: TGTGCCAGCAGTTCCCCGGACGAAACATCTGCACCCGAGCAGTACTTC. It is translated as CASSSPDETSAPEQYF.

The V call is TRBV20-1, the J call TRBJ2-7, with 7 bases fitting TRBD2. The CDR3 runs 11 residues. V gave up 2 bases and J gave up 5 bases; unmatched junction bases: 0. CDR1 and CDR2 from the germline V gene are DFQATT and SNEGSKA (reference sequence). Written as DNA, the CDR3 is TGCAGTGCTAGACGGGGGGACGAGCAGTACTTC. This codes for CSARRGDEQYF.

The chain links TRBV6-4 to TRBJ2-4, with D tentatively TRBD1 or TRBD2 (5 bases each). V was clipped by 2 bases and J by 0 bases, with 20 bases between them. The CDR3 spans 19 residues. Germline loops: CDR1 MRHNA, CDR2 SNTAGT. The CDR3, as DNA: TGTGCCAGCAGTGACCCGGGACCGATCCACTACCCAGCCAAAAACATTCAGTACTTC. It specifies CASSDPGPIHYPAKNIQYF.

The chain couples TRBV19 to TRBJ2-7; the D is unclear. CDR1 and CDR2 (germline): LNHDA, SQIVND (reference sequence). The length of the CDR3 is 13 residues. Trimming took 0 bases from V and 4 from J, leaving 7 bases between them. The CDR3 DNA reads as TGTGCCAGTAGTATAGATGGTAATTACGAGCAGTACTTC. It is translated as CASSIDGNYEQYF.

V is TRBV13 and J is TRBJ2-5; D perhaps matches TRBD2 (6 bases). The end of the DNA is better explained by TRBJ2-7, so the J call may be wrong. Germline-derived CDR1 and CDR2 are PRHDT and FYEKMQ (reference sequence). This CDR3 is built from 14 residues. CDR3 bases: TGTGCCAGCAGCGCCCACGGGAGTAGAGACGAGCAGTACTTC. This sequence encodes CASSAHGSRDEQYF.

V usage is TRBV5-4 and J usage is TRBJ2-5; D unclear. Germline CDR1 reads SGHNT; CDR2 reads YYREEE (reference sequence). The CDR3 runs 15 residues. The V end was cut by 3 bases, the J end by 3 bases, with 15 bases between. CDR3 region: CASSYPSRAEETQYF. Here the CDR3 DNA reads TGTGCCAGCAGCTACCCATCAAGGGCAGAAGAGACCCAGTACTTC.

The V call is TRBV5-1, the J call TRBJ2-1; D may be TRBD1 (6 bases). Germline lookup yields CDR1 SGHRS and CDR2 YFSETQ. The V and J ends lost 4 bases and 2 bases respectively, with 13 bases between them. The CDR3 extends over 15 amino acids. The CDR3 sequence is CASSPLQGTYNEQFF. CDR3 DNA: TGCGCCAGCAGCCCGCTGCAGGGGACCTACAATGAGCAGTTCTTC.

The gene calls are TRBV2 and TRBJ2-7, with D perhaps TRBD2 (6 bases). The CDR3 is 14 amino acids. Trimming removed 4 bases at V and 3 bases at J, with 13 bases between. The V gene's germline CDR1 is SNHLY and CDR2 FYNNEI. The CDR3 nucleotides read TGTGCCAGCAGTGGAGCTAGCGAGATCTACGAGCAGTACTTC. Its protein is CASSGASEIYEQYF.

This clone appeared a single time. This sequence joins TRBV11-2 and TRBJ2-3; possibly TRBD2 for D (7 bases). The CDR3 spans 14 residues. The germline V gene encodes CDR1 SGHAT and CDR2 FQNNGV. V was pared by 1 base and J by 7 bases, with 12 bases between. CDR3 region: CASSLAGEGYTQYF. The CDR3 region has the DNA TGTGCCAGCAGCTTAGCAGGGGAGGGATATACGCAGTATTTT.

This chain joins TRBV13 and TRBJ2-5; 8 bases match TRBD1. The ends lost 3 bases at V and 5 bases at J; junction bases unmatched: 11. Germline CDR1 and CDR2: PRHDT and FYEKMQ (reference sequence). The length of the CDR3 is 16 residues. In DNA form, the CDR3 reads TGTGCCAGCAGCTTCAGGACAGGGAAGGAGTGGGAGACCCAGTACTTC. Protein sequence: CASSFRTGKEWETQYF. Filled out from reference TRBV13 and TRBJ2-5, the complete variable domain reads AAGVIQSPRHLIKEKRETATLKCYPIPRHDTVYWYQQGPGQDPQFLISFYEKMQSDKGSIPDRFSAQQFSDYHSELNMSSLELGDSALYFCASSFRTGKEWETQYFGPGTRLLVL.

The chain carries TRBV11-3 and TRBJ2-2, with D tentatively TRBD1 (6 bases). The CDR3 is 14 amino acids. V dropped 0 bases and J dropped 5 bases, with 7 bases sitting between them. The germline V gene has CDR1 SGHNT and CDR2 YENEEA. The CDR3 spells CASSLDQGTGELFF. In DNA, the CDR3 is TGTGCCAGCAGCTTAGATCAGGGGACCGGGGAGCTGTTTTTT.